A single sample gave rise to the 6 T cell receptor beta chains below, sequenced in a study of blood T cells in healthy people across ages. Next came a second PCR, run for about 6 to 11 cycles, which used a sample-barcoded 5' primer along with a J-beta primer mix. MiXCR, applied by TCRdb to the 5' RACE reads, yields one record per CDR3 protein. The table lists 1.5 million to 2 million distinct CDR3 sequences, roughly 27% of them singletons. The specimen was blood. These receptors all stem from a woman aged 25-40 years in good health.

The chain joins TRBV19 to TRBJ2-3, with D maybe TRBD1 (6 bases). Trimming removed 9 bases at V and 2 bases at J, with 18 bases between. CDR1 is LNHDA and CDR2 is SQIVND in the germline V gene (reference sequence). There are 15 residues in the CDR3. This chain's CDR3 is CASTGNEGVTDTQYF. CDR3 nucleotide sequence: TGTGCCAGCACCGGGAATGAGGGGGTCACAGATACGCAGTATTTT.

V gene TRBV20-1 combines with J gene TRBJ1-1; D is uncertain. From germline, CDR1 is DFQATT and CDR2 SNEGSKA (reference sequence). The CDR3 extends over 13 amino acids. Trimming took off 8 bases at V and 5 bases at J, with 18 bases between the two ends. DNA for the CDR3: TGCAGTACCGACGGGAAGCTGTATACTGAAGCTTTCTTT. Its protein product is CSTDGKLYTEAFF.

This clonotype was counted a few times. This chain connects TRBV11-2 to TRBJ2-1; D possibly corresponds to TRBD2 (6 bases). V was shortened by 5 bases and J by 8 bases, with 19 bases between the two germline ends. Germline lookup yields CDR1 SGHAT and CDR2 FQNNGV. This CDR3 contains 15 residues. CDR3 coding DNA: TGTGCCAGCAGCCACCTAGTCGGGGGTGATGATGAGCAGTTCTTC. It specifies CASSHLVGGDDEQFF.

This clonotype was seen only a few times. The CDR3 bases are TGCAGTGCTAGTGAAGCTAGCGACTACAATGAGCAGTTCTTC. The encoded protein is CSASEASDYNEQFF. This chain joins TRBV20-1 and TRBJ2-1; perhaps TRBD2 as D (6 bases). The CDR3 runs to 14 residues. V dropped 3 bases and J dropped 3 bases, with 12 bases sitting between them. Germline V gene data show CDR1 as DFQATT and CDR2 as SNEGSKA (reference sequence).

The sample holds many counts of this clonotype. The chain carries TRBV5-1 and TRBJ2-7; D remains ambiguous. V shed 0 bases and J shed 3 bases, with 10 bases lying between them. Germline CDR1 SGHRS, CDR2 YFSETQ. The CDR3 is 14 amino acids. The CDR3 coding sequence is TGCGCCAGCAGCTTGGGCAGTAATAGCTACGAGCAGTACTTC. Its protein is CASSLGSNSYEQYF.

This clonotype occurred a few times. The V and J genes are TRBV6-6 and TRBJ1-1; D is undetermined. CDR1 is MNHNY, CDR2 SVGAGI, per germline (reference sequence). This CDR3 comprises 14 residues. V was shortened by 5 bases and J by 11 bases, with 21 bases between the two germline ends. Here the CDR3 DNA reads TGTGCCAGCAGTCCCTCGGGAGGGATGCCTGTCGCTTTCTTT. Its translation: CASSPSGGMPVAFF.